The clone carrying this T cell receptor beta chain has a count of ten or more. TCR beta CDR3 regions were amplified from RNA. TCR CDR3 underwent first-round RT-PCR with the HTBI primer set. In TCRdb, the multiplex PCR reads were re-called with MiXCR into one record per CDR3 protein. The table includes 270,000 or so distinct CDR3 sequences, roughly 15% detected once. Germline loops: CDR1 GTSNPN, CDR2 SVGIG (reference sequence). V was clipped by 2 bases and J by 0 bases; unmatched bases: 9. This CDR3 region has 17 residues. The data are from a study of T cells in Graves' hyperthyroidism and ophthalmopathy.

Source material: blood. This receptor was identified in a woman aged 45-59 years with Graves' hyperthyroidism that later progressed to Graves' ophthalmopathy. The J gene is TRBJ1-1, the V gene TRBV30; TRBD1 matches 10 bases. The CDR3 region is CAWSPGDRGKMNTEAFF. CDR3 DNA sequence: TGTGCCTGGAGTCCCGGGGACAGGGGCAAAATGAACACTGAAGCTTTCTTT.